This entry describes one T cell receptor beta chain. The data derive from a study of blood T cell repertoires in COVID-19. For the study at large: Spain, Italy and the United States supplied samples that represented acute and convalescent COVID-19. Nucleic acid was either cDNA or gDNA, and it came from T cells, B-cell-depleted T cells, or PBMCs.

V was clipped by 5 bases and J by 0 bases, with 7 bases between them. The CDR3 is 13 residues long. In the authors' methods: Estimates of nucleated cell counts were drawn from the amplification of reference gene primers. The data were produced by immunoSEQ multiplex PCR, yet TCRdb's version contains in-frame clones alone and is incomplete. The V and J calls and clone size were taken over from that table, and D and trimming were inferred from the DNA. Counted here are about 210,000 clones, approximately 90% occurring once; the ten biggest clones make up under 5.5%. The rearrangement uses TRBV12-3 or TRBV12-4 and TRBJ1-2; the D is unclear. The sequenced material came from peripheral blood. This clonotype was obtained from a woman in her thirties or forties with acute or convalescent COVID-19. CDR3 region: CASSPTTNYGYTF. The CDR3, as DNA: TGTGCCAGCAGTCCGACTACTAACTATGGCTACACCTTC.